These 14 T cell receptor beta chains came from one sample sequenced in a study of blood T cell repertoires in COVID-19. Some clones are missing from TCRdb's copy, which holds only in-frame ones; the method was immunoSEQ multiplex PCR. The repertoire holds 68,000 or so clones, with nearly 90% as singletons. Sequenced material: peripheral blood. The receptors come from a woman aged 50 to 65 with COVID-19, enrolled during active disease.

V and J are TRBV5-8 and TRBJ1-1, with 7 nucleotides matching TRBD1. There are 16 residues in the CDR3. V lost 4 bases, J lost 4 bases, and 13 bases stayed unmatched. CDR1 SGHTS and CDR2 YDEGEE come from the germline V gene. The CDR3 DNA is TGTGCCAGCAGCCCCGACAGGGAGCGTAGATTCACTGAAGCTTTCTTT. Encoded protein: CASSPDRERRFTEAFF. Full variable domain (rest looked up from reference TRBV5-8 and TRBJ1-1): EAGVTQSPTHLIKTRGQQATLRCSPISGHTSVYWYQQALGLGLQFLLWYDEGEERNRGNFPPRFSGRQFPNYSSELNVNALELEDSALYLCASSPDRERRFTEAFFGQGTRLTVV.

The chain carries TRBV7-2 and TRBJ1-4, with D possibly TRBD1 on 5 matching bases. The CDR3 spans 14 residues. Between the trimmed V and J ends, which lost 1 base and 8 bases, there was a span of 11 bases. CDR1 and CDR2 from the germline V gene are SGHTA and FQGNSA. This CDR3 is CASSLGGLGEKLFF. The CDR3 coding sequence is TGTGCCAGCAGCTTAGGGGGCCTGGGCGAAAAACTGTTTTTT. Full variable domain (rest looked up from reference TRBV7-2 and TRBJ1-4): GAGVSQSPSNKVTEKGKDVELRCDPISGHTALYWYRQSLGQGLEFLIYFQGNSAPDKSGLPSDRFSAERTGGSVSTLTIQRTQQEDSAVYLCASSLGGLGEKLFFGSGTQLSVL.

CDR3 in DNA: TGTGCCAGCAGCTTGACAGGGTTTGGTGGCTACACCTTC. It encodes CASSLTGFGGYTF. The chain is built from TRBV12-3 or TRBV12-4 and TRBJ1-2; 7 positions agree with TRBD1. This CDR3 has 13 amino acids. J lost 7 bases, V lost 6 bases, and 8 bases had no gene match.

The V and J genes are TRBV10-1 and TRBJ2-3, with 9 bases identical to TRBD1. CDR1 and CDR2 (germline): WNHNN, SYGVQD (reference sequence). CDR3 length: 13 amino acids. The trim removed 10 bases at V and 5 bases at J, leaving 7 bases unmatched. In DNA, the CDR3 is TGCGCCATTCATGGGGACAGGGAAGATACGCAGTATTTT. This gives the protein CAIHGDREDTQYF.

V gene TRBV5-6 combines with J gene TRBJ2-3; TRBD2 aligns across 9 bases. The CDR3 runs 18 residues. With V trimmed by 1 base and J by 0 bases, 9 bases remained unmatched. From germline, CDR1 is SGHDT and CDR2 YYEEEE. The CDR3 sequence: CASSLRPSGTYSTDTQYF. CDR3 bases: TGTGCCAGCAGCTTGAGGCCTAGCGGGACCTATAGCACAGATACGCAGTATTTT.

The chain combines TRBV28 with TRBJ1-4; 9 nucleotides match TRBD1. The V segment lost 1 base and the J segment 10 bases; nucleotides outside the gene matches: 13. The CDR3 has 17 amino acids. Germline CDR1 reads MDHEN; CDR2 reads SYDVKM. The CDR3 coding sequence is TGTGCCAGCAGTTTATTAGAGGGAGGGACAGGGAGTGGAAAACTGTTTTTT. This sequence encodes CASSLLEGGTGSGKLFF.

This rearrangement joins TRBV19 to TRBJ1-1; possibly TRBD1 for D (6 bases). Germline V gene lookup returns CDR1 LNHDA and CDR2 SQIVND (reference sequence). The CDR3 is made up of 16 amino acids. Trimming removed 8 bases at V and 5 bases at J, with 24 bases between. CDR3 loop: CASGSRIGGMRTEAFF. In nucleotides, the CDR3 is TGTGCCAGTGGGAGTCGTATAGGGGGAATGAGGACTGAAGCTTTCTTT.

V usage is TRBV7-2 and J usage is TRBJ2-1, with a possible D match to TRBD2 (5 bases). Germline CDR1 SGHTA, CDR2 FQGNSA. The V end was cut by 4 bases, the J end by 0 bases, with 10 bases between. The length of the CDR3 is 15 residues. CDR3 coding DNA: TGTGCCAGCAGCTCCATACTAGGCTCCTACAATGAGCAGTTCTTC. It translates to CASSSILGSYNEQFF. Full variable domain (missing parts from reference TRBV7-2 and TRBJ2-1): GAGVSQSPSNKVTEKGKDVELRCDPISGHTALYWYRQSLGQGLEFLIYFQGNSAPDKSGLPSDRFSAERTGGSVSTLTIQRTQQEDSAVYLCASSSILGSYNEQFFGPGTRLTVL.

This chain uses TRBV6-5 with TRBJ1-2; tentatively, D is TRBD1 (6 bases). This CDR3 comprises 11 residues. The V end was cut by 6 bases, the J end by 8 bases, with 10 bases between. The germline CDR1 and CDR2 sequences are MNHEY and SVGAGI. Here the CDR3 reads CASSQGSGYTF. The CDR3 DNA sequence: TGTGCCAGCAGCCAGGGGTCCGGCTACACCTTC.

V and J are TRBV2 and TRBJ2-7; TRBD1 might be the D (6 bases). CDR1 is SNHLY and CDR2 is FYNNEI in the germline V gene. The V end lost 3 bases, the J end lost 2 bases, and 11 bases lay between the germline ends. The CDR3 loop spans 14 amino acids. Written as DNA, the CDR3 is TGTGCCAGCAGTGACGGTAGGGGGACCTACGAGCAGTACTTC. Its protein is CASSDGRGTYEQYF.

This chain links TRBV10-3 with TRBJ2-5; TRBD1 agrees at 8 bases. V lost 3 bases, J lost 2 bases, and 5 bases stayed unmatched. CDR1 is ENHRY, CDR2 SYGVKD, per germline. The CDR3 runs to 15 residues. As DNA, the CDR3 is TGTGCCATCAGTGATGCCGGGACAGGACAAGAGACCCAGTACTTC. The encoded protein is CAISDAGTGQETQYF.

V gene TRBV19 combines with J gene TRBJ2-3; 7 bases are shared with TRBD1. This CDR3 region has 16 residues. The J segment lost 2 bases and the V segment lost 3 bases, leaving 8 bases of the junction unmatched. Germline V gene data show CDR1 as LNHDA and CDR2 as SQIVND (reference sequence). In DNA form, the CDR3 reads TGTGCCAGTAGTATTGGACAGGAATCTGCCACAGATACGCAGTATTTT. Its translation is CASSIGQESATDTQYF.

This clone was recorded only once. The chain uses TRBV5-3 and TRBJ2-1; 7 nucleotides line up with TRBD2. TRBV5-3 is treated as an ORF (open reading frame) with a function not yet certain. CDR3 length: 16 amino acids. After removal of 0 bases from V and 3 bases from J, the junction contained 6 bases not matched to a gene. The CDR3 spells CARSLAPSGIYNEQFF. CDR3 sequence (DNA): TGTGCCAGAAGCTTGGCCCCTAGCGGCATCTACAATGAGCAGTTCTTC.

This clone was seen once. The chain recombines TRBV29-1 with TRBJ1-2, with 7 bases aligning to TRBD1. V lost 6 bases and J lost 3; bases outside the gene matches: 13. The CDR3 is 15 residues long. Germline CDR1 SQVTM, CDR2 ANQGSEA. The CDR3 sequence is CSVIRLNDRDYGYTF. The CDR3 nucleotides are TGCAGCGTAATCCGACTAAACGACAGGGACTATGGCTACACCTTC.